Following are 16 T cell receptor beta chains from one sample sequenced in a study of identical twins. TCRdb re-derived calls from the 5' RACE reads in MiXCR, one entry per CDR3 protein. Among 200,000 to 250,000 distinct CDR3 sequences listed, around 6.9% were seen once. The data also belong to a second study, concerning yellow fever vaccine responses in identical twins.

What was sequenced was memory (CD45RO+) T cells sorted from blood. The source of these receptors is a woman aged 18-30 years in good health.

This clonotype was counted only a few times. J is TRBJ2-7 and V is TRBV7-2, with D unclear. The CDR3 is 15 amino acids. Germline lookup yields CDR1 SGHTA and CDR2 FQGNSA. The V and J ends lost 6 bases and 2 bases respectively, with 17 bases between them. The DNA of the CDR3 is TGTGCCAGCAGACAAAACCGCGGCCAGACCTACGAGCAGTACTTC. Residues: CASRQNRGQTYEQYF.

This clonotype showed up many times. The genes are TRBV12-3 or TRBV12-4 and TRBJ2-1, with 9 nucleotides matching TRBD2. V lost 5 bases to trimming and J lost 7 bases; unmatched junction nucleotides: 9. The CDR3 is made up of 15 amino acids. In DNA, the CDR3 is TGTGCCAGCAGTCCGCGGCTAGCGGGAAGTAATGAGCAGTTCTTC. Translating it yields CASSPRLAGSNEQFF.

This clonotype occurred a few times. The chain employs TRBV28 and TRBJ1-1; TRBD1 agrees at 10 bases. J gave up 3 bases and V 4 bases, and 2 bases lay outside the gene matches. Germline values: CDR1 MDHEN, CDR2 SYDVKM. The CDR3 has 14 residues. In nucleotides, the CDR3 is TGTGCCAGCAGTTCGGGACAGGGGTACACTGAAGCTTTCTTT. It encodes CASSSGQGYTEAFF.

This clonotype appeared a few times. The chain joins TRBV28 to TRBJ2-1; 10 bases fit TRBD2. CDR1 and CDR2 (germline): MDHEN, SYDVKM. This CDR3 is 18 amino acids long. Trimming removed 6 bases from V and 0 bases from J; junction bases left unmatched: 11. Here the CDR3 reads CASSLPGLALSSYNEQFF. Written as DNA, the CDR3 is TGTGCCAGCAGCCTACCGGGACTAGCGCTTAGCTCCTACAATGAGCAGTTCTTC. The full variable domain, completed using reference TRBV28 and TRBJ2-1, is DVKVTQSSRYLVKRTGEKVFLECVQDMDHENMFWYRQDPGLGLRLIYFSYDVKMKEKGDIPEGYSVSREKKERFSLILESASTNQTSMYLCASSLPGLALSSYNEQFFGPGTRLTVL.

This clonotype was seen at least ten times. This chain uses TRBV6-1 with TRBJ2-2, with TRBD1 matching over 8 bases. CDR1 is MNHNS and CDR2 is SASEGT in the germline V gene. The V and J ends lost 8 bases and 3 bases, in that order; junction bases with no gene match: 5. The length of the CDR3 is 14 residues. CDR3 amino acids: CASRDRRDTGELFF. The CDR3 region has the DNA TGTGCCAGCCGGGACAGGCGAGACACCGGGGAGCTGTTTTTT.

There are many counts of this clonotype. The gene calls are TRBV29-1 and TRBJ1-1; maybe TRBD1 (5 bases). Germline V gives CDR1 SQVTM, CDR2 ANQGSEA. V lost 6 bases to trimming and J lost 4 bases, with 12 bases between them. The CDR3 covers 12 residues. The CDR3 sequence: CSVPREGTEAFF. DNA of the CDR3: TGCAGCGTGCCCAGGGAGGGCACTGAAGCTTTCTTT.

Ten or more counts support this clonotype. This rearrangement joins TRBV7-2 to TRBJ2-1, with 7 nucleotides matching TRBD1. This CDR3 has 15 amino acids. J lost 7 bases, V lost 1 base, and 7 bases had no gene match. CDR1 and CDR2 (germline): SGHTA, FQGNSA. The CDR3 DNA reads TGTGCCAGCAGCTTAGTAGGACAGGTTGTAAATGAGCAGTTCTTC. Amino acids: CASSLVGQVVNEQFF.

This clonotype was counted a few times. The chain uses TRBV20-1 and TRBJ2-1, with 7 bases that match TRBD2. V trimming: 6 bases; J trimming: 8 bases; junction bases outside the gene matches: 10. This CDR3 has 13 residues. The germline V gene has CDR1 DFQATT and CDR2 SNEGSKA (reference sequence). The CDR3 coding sequence is TGCAGTGCCGGTGCCCTAGCGGCGGATGAGCAGTTCTTC. Amino acids: CSAGALAADEQFF.

This clonotype was counted many times. V gene TRBV27 combines with J gene TRBJ1-2; weak D call: TRBD1 (5 bases). V lost 6 bases, J lost 2 bases, and 10 bases lay in between. CDR3 size: 13 residues. Germline loops: CDR1 MNHEY, CDR2 SMNVEV (reference sequence). CDR3 bases: TGTGCCAGCAGCATCAGGGAAAACTATGGCTACACCTTC. Amino acids: CASSIRENYGYTF.

For the CDR3, the DNA is TGTGCCAGCAGCTTAACCCTAAATTCACCCCTCCACTTT. It encodes CASSLTLNSPLHF. This rearrangement joins TRBV11-2 to TRBJ1-6; no reliable D call. Germline V gene sequence: CDR1 SGHAT, CDR2 FQNNGV. The V end lost 2 bases, the J end lost 7 bases, and 6 bases lay between the germline ends. The CDR3 covers 13 residues.

There are a few counts of this clonotype. The rearrangement uses TRBV7-2 and TRBJ2-3; weak D call: TRBD1 (6 bases). This CDR3 region has 16 residues. CDR1 is SGHTA and CDR2 is FQGNSA in the germline V gene. V lost 5 bases, J lost 6 bases, and 21 bases lay in between. CDR3 coding DNA: TGTGCCAGCAGCCCCGCCTCTTGGGGGCGCCCGGATACGCAGTATTTT. Protein product: CASSPASWGRPDTQYF.

This clonotype has a count of ten or more. An end of the junction does not agree with germline; a read error may underlie this. The chain has TRBV5-1 and TRBJ2-5, with D perhaps matching TRBD1 (6 bases). Germline lookup yields CDR1 SGHRS and CDR2 YFSETQ. The CDR3 contains 13 residues. The CDR3 reads CASSLAGAETQYF. The CDR3 DNA follows: TGTGCCAGCAGTTTAGCAGGGGCAGAGACCCAGTACTTC.

This clonotype was detected ten times or more. The V gene is TRBV12-3 or TRBV12-4, the J gene TRBJ2-7; D may be TRBD2 (5 bases). This CDR3 contains 13 residues. The V and J ends lost 4 bases and 0 bases respectively, with 7 bases between them. The CDR3 reads CASSSLVSYEQYF. The CDR3 DNA follows: TGTGCCAGCAGTTCACTAGTCTCCTACGAGCAGTACTTC.

The chain carries TRBV12-3 or TRBV12-4 and TRBJ2-6, with 11 bases fitting TRBD1. The CDR3 is 16 amino acids. J lost 2 bases, V lost 7 bases, and 4 bases had no gene match. The CDR3 DNA reads TGTGCCAGCATCCCGGGACAGGGGGCTGGGGCCAACGTCCTGACTTTC. Translating gives CASIPGQGAGANVLTF.

The table lists this clonotype with a few counts. The chain has TRBV9 and TRBJ2-3; 7 positions agree with TRBD1. Germline values: CDR1 SGDLS, CDR2 YYNGEE. Trimming removed 7 bases from V and 5 bases from J; junction bases left unmatched: 10. The CDR3 is 14 residues long. This chain's CDR3 is CASERGLAGDTQYF. In DNA, the CDR3 is TGTGCCAGCGAGAGGGGGCTAGCAGGAGATACGCAGTATTTT. The variable domain in full, with the rest retrieved from reference TRBV9 and TRBJ2-3, is DSGVTQTPKHLITATGQRVTLRCSPRSGDLSVYWYQQSLDQGLQFLIQYYNGEERAKGNILERFSAQQFPDLHSELNLSSLELGDSALYFCASERGLAGDTQYFGPGTRLTVL.

This clonotype was picked up a small number of times. The CDR3 loop reads CASSLGMGLATGQETQYF. CDR3 bases: TGTGCCAGCAGCCTGGGTATGGGACTAGCGACGGGGCAAGAGACCCAGTACTTC. The chain combines TRBV5-4 with TRBJ2-5, with 10 positions matching TRBD2. V was pared by 4 bases and J by 2 bases, with 14 bases of the junction left unmatched. CDR3 length equals 18 residues. Germline assignment: CDR1 SGHNT and CDR2 YYREEE (reference sequence).